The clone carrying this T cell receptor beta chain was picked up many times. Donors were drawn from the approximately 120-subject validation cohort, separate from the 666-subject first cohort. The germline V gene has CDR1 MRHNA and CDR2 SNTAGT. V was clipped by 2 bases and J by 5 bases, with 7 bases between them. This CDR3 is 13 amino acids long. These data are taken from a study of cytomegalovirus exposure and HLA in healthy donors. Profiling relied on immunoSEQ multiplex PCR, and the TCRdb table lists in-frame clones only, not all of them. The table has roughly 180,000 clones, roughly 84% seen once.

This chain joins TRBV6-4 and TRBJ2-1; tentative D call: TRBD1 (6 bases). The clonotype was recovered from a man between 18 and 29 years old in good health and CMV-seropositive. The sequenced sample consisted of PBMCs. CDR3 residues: CASSDRDNNEQFF. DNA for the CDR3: TGTGCCAGCAGTGACCGGGACAACAATGAGCAGTTCTTC.